One and the same sample provided the 20 T cell receptor beta chains below, sequenced in a study of technical replicates of blood from several donors. Measured with immunoSEQ multiplex PCR; TCRdb has only the in-frame clones, and not every one. The data contain approximately 50,000 clones, more than 70% of them singletons. The sample taken for sequencing was PBMCs. The receptor set was obtained from a human donor in good health. Some clones in this sample may be carry-over from other donors' samples.

The chain combines TRBV30 with TRBJ1-5, with D hard to call. Germline V gives CDR1 GTSNPN, CDR2 SVGIG (reference sequence). With 0 bases removed from V and 0 bases from J, the gap between germline ends came to 9 bases. This CDR3 is 15 amino acids long. CDR3 DNA sequence: TGTGCCTGGAGTGTACTAACCGCTAGCAATCAGCCCCAGCATTTT. Its translation is CAWSVLTASNQPQHF.

The chain carries TRBV5-6 and TRBJ1-2, with a possible D match to TRBD1 (6 bases). This CDR3 is built from 13 residues. Germline-derived CDR1 and CDR2 are SGHDT and YYEEEE. The V end lost 0 bases, the J end lost 7 bases, and 10 bases lay between the germline ends. CDR3 DNA sequence: TGTGCCAGCAGCTTGGGGCAGGGGCTTGGCTACACCTTC. Translating it yields CASSLGQGLGYTF.

This chain links TRBV5-6 with TRBJ1-1; D uncertain. The CDR3 spans 14 residues. Germline V gene lookup returns CDR1 SGHDT and CDR2 YYEEEE. Trimming removed 0 bases at V and 4 bases at J, with 10 bases between. For the CDR3, the DNA is TGTGCCAGCAGCTTGGCCGTGGGCAGCACTGAAGCTTTCTTT. Its protein is CASSLAVGSTEAFF.

The chain couples TRBV7-6 to TRBJ2-2; weak D call: TRBD1 (6 bases). Trimming took 6 bases from V and 1 from J, leaving 9 bases between them. Germline V lookup: CDR1 SGHVS, CDR2 FNYEAQ. The CDR3 has 14 amino acids. This CDR3 reads CASSWDKNTGELFF. In DNA form, the CDR3 reads TGTGCCAGCAGTTGGGACAAGAACACCGGGGAGCTGTTTTTT. The full variable domain, completed using reference TRBV7-6 and TRBJ2-2, is GAGVSQSPRYKVTKRGQDVALRCDPISGHVSLYWYRQALGQGPEFLTYFNYEAQQDKSGLPNDRFSAERPEGSISTLTIQRTEQRDSAMYRCASSWDKNTGELFFGEGSRLTVL.

This chain uses TRBV7-9 with TRBJ1-2, with 7 positions matching TRBD1. With 5 bases clipped from V and 8 bases from J, the junction kept 14 bases outside the gene matches. The CDR3 has 15 residues. Germline loops: CDR1 SEHNR, CDR2 FQNEAQ (reference sequence). The CDR3 sequence: CASSPIPTGSYGYTF. CDR3 DNA: TGTGCCAGCAGCCCCATCCCGACAGGGAGTTACGGCTACACCTTC.

The CDR3 sequence: CASSSSPSGNTIYF. CDR3 sequence (DNA): TGTGCCAGCAGCTCAAGCCCCTCAGGAAACACCATATATTTT. V usage is TRBV7-2 and J usage is TRBJ1-3, with D hard to call. With 4 bases removed from V and 4 bases from J, the gap between germline ends came to 11 bases. Germline V gene lookup returns CDR1 SGHTA and CDR2 FQGNSA. CDR3 size: 14 residues.

The chain couples TRBV6-5 to TRBJ1-6; perhaps TRBD1 as D (5 bases). The CDR3 runs to 13 residues. V lost 8 bases to trimming and J lost 7 bases, with 12 bases between them. Germline CDR1 reads MNHEY; CDR2 reads SVGAGI. CDR3: CASSAGGNSPLHF. The CDR3, as DNA: TGTGCCAGCTCCGCGGGGGGGAATTCACCCCTCCACTTT.

The chain recombines TRBV2 with TRBJ1-4, with 7 bases matching TRBD1. V lost 6 bases, J lost 8 bases, and 12 bases stayed unmatched. The CDR3 consists of 15 residues. The germline V gene has CDR1 SNHLY and CDR2 FYNNEI. CDR3 sequence (DNA): TGTGCCAGCAGGGGGGCGGACAGGACGACGGAAAAACTGTTTTTT. Translation: CASRGADRTTEKLFF.

This rearrangement joins TRBV5-6 to TRBJ1-1; TRBD1 is a possible D gene (6 bases). Between the trimmed V and J ends, which lost 5 bases and 0 bases, there was a span of 11 bases. Germline values: CDR1 SGHDT, CDR2 YYEEEE. This CDR3 region has 14 residues. The CDR3 DNA sequence: TGTGCCAGCAGTATCAGGGGCATGAACACTGAAGCTTTCTTT. This sequence encodes CASSIRGMNTEAFF.

The rearrangement joins TRBV4-3 to TRBJ2-7; TRBD2 matches 7 bases. J was trimmed by 3 bases and V by 0 bases; bases with no gene match: 8. The germline gives CDR1 LGHNA, CDR2 YSLEER. This CDR3 has 16 amino acids. The CDR3, as DNA: TGCGCCAGCAGCCAAGACCTTGGACTAGTAGTCTACGAGCAGTACTTC. Amino acid sequence: CASSQDLGLVVYEQYF.

This clone has a single count. This chain uses TRBV5-8 with TRBJ1-1; 7 bases map to TRBD1. V trimming: 5 bases; J trimming: 4 bases; junction bases outside the gene matches: 8. This CDR3 region has 14 residues. CDR1 SGHTS and CDR2 YDEGEE come from the germline V gene. CDR3 sequence (DNA): TGTGCCAGCAGGCTAAGGGGGCAGGTCACTGAAGCTTTCTTT. It yields the protein CASRLRGQVTEAFF.

The chain has TRBV7-2 and TRBJ2-7, with a tentative D call TRBD2 (5 bases). Trimming removed 5 bases from V and 5 bases from J, with 28 bases in between. CDR3 length: 18 residues. Germline values: CDR1 SGHTA, CDR2 FQGNSA. DNA for the CDR3: TGTGCCAGCAGCATCAGTCCGGGGATCCAGGCAGCGTTCCACGAGCAGTACTTC. This translates into CASSISPGIQAAFHEQYF. The whole variable domain, remainder taken from reference TRBV7-2 and TRBJ2-7, is GAGVSQSPSNKVTEKGKDVELRCDPISGHTALYWYRQSLGQGLEFLIYFQGNSAPDKSGLPSDRFSAERTGGSVSTLTIQRTQQEDSAVYLCASSISPGIQAAFHEQYFGPGTRLTVT.

The rearrangement uses TRBV5-4 and TRBJ2-1, with 12 bases matching TRBD1. CDR1 and CDR2 (germline): SGHNT, YYREEE (reference sequence). V shed 4 bases, J shed 5 bases, and the junction held 4 bases outside the gene matches. This CDR3 has 15 amino acids. CDR3 nucleotide sequence: TGTGCCAGCAGCGCGGGACAGGGGGCCCACAATGAGCAGTTCTTC. Translated: CASSAGQGAHNEQFF.

The chain has TRBV13 and TRBJ1-2; D might be TRBD1 (6 bases). The CDR3 contains 14 residues. Germline V lookup: CDR1 PRHDT, CDR2 FYEKMQ (reference sequence). The germline V and J ends were trimmed by 2 bases and 8 bases, with 15 bases remaining between them. CDR3 nucleotides: TGTGCCAGCAGCTTAATTTTGGACAGTTGGGGCTACACCTTC. This sequence encodes CASSLILDSWGYTF.

This sequence joins TRBV4-1 and TRBJ2-7; 7 nucleotides agree with TRBD1. J lost 3 bases, V lost 0 bases, and 5 bases had no gene match. This CDR3 is built from 15 residues. Germline-derived CDR1 and CDR2 are MGHRA and YSYEKL. CDR3 region: CASSQDRGTDYEQYF. The CDR3, as DNA: TGCGCCAGCAGCCAAGATAGGGGGACAGACTACGAGCAGTACTTC.

The table lists this clone with a few counts. The chain combines TRBV7-9 with TRBJ2-2; D remains unclear. The CDR3 extends over 13 amino acids. Germline values: CDR1 SEHNR, CDR2 FQNEAQ (reference sequence). With 2 bases removed from V and 7 bases from J, the gap between germline ends came to 8 bases. The CDR3 loop is CASSLSENGELFF. The CDR3 DNA reads TGTGCCAGCAGCTTATCAGAAAACGGGGAGCTGTTTTTT.

The chain joins TRBV2 to TRBJ2-3; a possible D gene is TRBD1 (6 bases). The V end was cut by 4 bases, the J end by 4 bases, with 6 bases between. The CDR3 sequence is 12 residues long. CDR1 and CDR2 (germline): SNHLY, FYNNEI. In nucleotides, the CDR3 is TGTGCCAGCAGTGCAGGGGCAGATACGCAGTATTTT. This gives the protein CASSAGADTQYF.

V usage is TRBV19 and J usage is TRBJ2-7; D is undetermined. The V gene's germline CDR1 is LNHDA and CDR2 SQIVND (reference sequence). V was shortened by 4 bases and J by 3 bases, with 10 bases between the two germline ends. There are 13 residues in the CDR3. The CDR3 protein is CASSRGQFYEQYF. The CDR3 DNA follows: TGTGCCAGTAGTAGAGGCCAGTTCTACGAGCAGTACTTC.

CDR3 in amino acids: CASSLTQGGGNTIYF. In nucleotides, the CDR3 is TGCGCCAGCAGCTTAACACAGGGCGGTGGAAACACCATATATTTT. V and J are TRBV5-1 and TRBJ1-3, with D perhaps TRBD1 (6 bases). Germline lookup yields CDR1 SGHRS and CDR2 YFSETQ. The CDR3 length is 15 residues. V lost 2 bases to trimming and J lost 3 bases, with 12 bases between them.

The rearrangement links TRBV10-3 to TRBJ2-3, with 9 bases fitting TRBD1. This CDR3 has 17 amino acids. Germline V CDR1 and CDR2: ENHRY, SYGVKD. Trimming took 2 bases from V and 2 from J; bases not matched to a gene: 8. The CDR3 DNA is TGTGCCATCAGTGAGGGTGGGACAGGGTTATACACAGATACGCAGTATTTT. Translation: CAISEGGTGLYTDTQYF.